The sequence of this T cell receptor (beta chain) was determined in a study of beta chain features in type 1 diabetes. CDR1 and CDR2 from the germline V gene are SGHTA and FQGNSA. Trimming took 2 bases from V and 4 from J, leaving 11 bases between them. The CDR3 extends over 14 amino acids. Expressed TCRB transcripts were sequenced because the isolated RNA had all been reverse transcribed beforehand. The repertoire was sequenced with immunoSEQ multiplex PCR; TCRdb's copy has only in-frame clones and lacks some. The data show about half a million clones, with around 30% seen just once and about 0.06% held by the top ten. The study's findings and limits: There were fewer insertions and more deletions at the VDJ junctions of type 1 diabetes patients. All four CD4+ subsets of Type 1 diabetes patients contained TCRB CDR3s that were moderately but significantly shorter.

Sorting with CD45RO/CCR7/CD25/CD127/CD95/CD27 yielded naive, central memory, regulatory and stem-like memory CD4+ cells. Purity exceeding 95% was reached by all sorted populations. About this clone: Its specificity is unknown.

The V and J genes are TRBV7-2 and TRBJ2-5; possibly TRBD1 or TRBD2 for D (5 bases each). The sample comprised naive CD4+ T cells from blood. The sequence came from a man between 18 and 29 years old in good health. For the CDR3, the DNA is TGTGCCAGCAGCTTAAAAGGGACCCCAGAGACCCAGTACTTC. Amino acid sequence: CASSLKGTPETQYF.